The sequence of this TCR beta chain was determined in a study of cytomegalovirus exposure and HLA in healthy donors. Findings and limits, study-wide: The classifier reportedly diagnosed cytomegalovirus status with high sensitivity and specificity. Listed as cytomegalovirus-associated were 150 to 200 TCR beta chains. A subsequent analysis found that TCR clusters from the first cohort also tended to co-occur in the approximately 110 validation repertoires, with 90% to 95% of cluster scores above 0. Specificity of three CMV-associated chains for CMV antigens was verified in vitro.

Profiled with immunoSEQ multiplex PCR; TCRdb holds only in-frame clones, not every one. The sample has roughly 64,000 clones; about 95% are singletons. As for this clone: Its antigen remains unknown.

The germline CDR1 and CDR2 sequences are SGDLS and YYNGEE. The ends were cut back, 4 bases at V and 1 base at J, with 10 bases in the middle. The CDR3 spans 14 residues. This chain connects TRBV9 to TRBJ2-3; possibly TRBD2 for D (5 bases). This TCR was sampled from a woman younger than 35 in good health and CMV-seropositive. Material for sequencing was PBMCs. CDR3 DNA sequence: TGTGCCAGCAGCCGACTAAGGGGCACAGATACGCAGTATTTT. Residues: CASSRLRGTDTQYF.